This T cell receptor beta chain was observed in a study of naive and memory T cell subsets. Broader study findings: In CD4 and CD8 cells, diversity dropped from naive through EMRA. Possibly reflecting memory cells re-expressing CD45RA, a few larger clonotypes occurred in naive repertoires, especially CD8.

V was trimmed by 3 bases and J by 6 bases, leaving 9 bases between them. The germline V gene has CDR1 SGHTA and CDR2 FQGNSA. The CDR3 loop spans 13 amino acids. This clonotype showed up just a few times. What it recognizes is unknown. An equimolar mix of two oligonucleotides served as the beta constant-region primer for TRBC1 and TRBC2. Ligated cDNA was amplified by four rounds of PCR with nested alpha and beta constant-region primers and SP2. TCRdb re-analysed the UMI-ligation and nested PCR reads in MiXCR, keeping a single row per CDR3 protein. This sample yields approximately 100,000 distinct CDR3 sequences, of which about 14% are seen a single time; roughly 3.1% belongs to the top ten.

The sequence was obtained from a human donor in good health. The rearrangement joins TRBV7-2 to TRBJ2-4; D unresolved. The sample comprised naive CD8+ T cells from blood. In DNA, the CDR3 is TGTGCCAGCAGCTTGCAGGAAGTAAACATTCAGTACTTC. Residues: CASSLQEVNIQYF. Based on the CDR3 plus reference TRBV7-2 and TRBJ2-4, the full variable domain is GAGVSQSPSNKVTEKGKDVELRCDPISGHTALYWYRQSLGQGLEFLIYFQGNSAPDKSGLPSDRFSAERTGGSVSTLTIQRTQQEDSAVYLCASSLQEVNIQYFGAGTRLSVL.